The text below deals with one T cell receptor (beta chain). The CDR3 has 14 residues. The germline V and J ends were trimmed by 5 bases and 6 bases, with 14 bases remaining between them. Germline values: CDR1 LNHDA, CDR2 SQIVND (reference sequence). This entry is derived from a study of blood T cell repertoires in COVID-19. Across the whole study: T cells, B-cell-depleted T cells, or PBMCs provided the cDNA or gDNA that served as material.

Across about two dozen US areas, participants ranged in age from about 18 to 89 years. Exposed enrollees encountered a COVID-19 case at some point within 2 weeks before study entry. Original processing notes: Researchers report that nucleated cell counts were estimated from reference gene primer amplification. The method was immunoSEQ multiplex PCR; TCRdb's version includes in-frame clones alone and lacks a portion of them. The V and J calls and clone size were taken over from that table, and D and trimming were inferred from the DNA. The sample records fewer than 250,000 clones, around 90% being singletons.

The sequenced sample consisted of PBMCs or T cells enriched from blood (not recorded which). This receptor was taken from a man younger than 45 who had been exposed to COVID-19. The chain joins TRBV19 to TRBJ2-1; D is unclear. CDR3 sequence reads: CASSALDGLNEQFF. The CDR3 coding sequence is TGTGCCAGTAGTGCATTAGATGGTCTCAATGAGCAGTTCTTC.